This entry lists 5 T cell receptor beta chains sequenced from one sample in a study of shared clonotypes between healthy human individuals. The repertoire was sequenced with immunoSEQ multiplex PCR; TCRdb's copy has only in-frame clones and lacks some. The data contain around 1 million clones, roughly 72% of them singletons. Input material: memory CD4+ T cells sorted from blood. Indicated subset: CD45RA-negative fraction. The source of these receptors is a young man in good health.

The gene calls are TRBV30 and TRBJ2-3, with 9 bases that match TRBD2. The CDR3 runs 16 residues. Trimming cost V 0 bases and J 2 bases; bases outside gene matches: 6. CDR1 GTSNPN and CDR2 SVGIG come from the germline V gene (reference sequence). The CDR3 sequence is CAWSVWSGRTTDTQYF. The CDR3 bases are TGTGCCTGGAGTGTTTGGAGCGGGAGGACCACAGATACGCAGTATTTT.

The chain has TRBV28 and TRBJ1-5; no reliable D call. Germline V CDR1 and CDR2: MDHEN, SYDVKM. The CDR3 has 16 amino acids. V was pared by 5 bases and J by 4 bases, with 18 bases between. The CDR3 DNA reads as TGTGCCAGCAGTCCTACCTTCAACCCAGGAAATCAGCCCCAGCATTTT. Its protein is CASSPTFNPGNQPQHF.

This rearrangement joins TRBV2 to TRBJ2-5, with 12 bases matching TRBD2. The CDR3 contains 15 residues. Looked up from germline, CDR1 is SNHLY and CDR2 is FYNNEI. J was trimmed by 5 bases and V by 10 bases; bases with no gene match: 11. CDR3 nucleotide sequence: TGTGCCACAGGACCTAGCGGGGGGGCCGCCGAGACCCAGTACTTC. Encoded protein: CATGPSGGAAETQYF.

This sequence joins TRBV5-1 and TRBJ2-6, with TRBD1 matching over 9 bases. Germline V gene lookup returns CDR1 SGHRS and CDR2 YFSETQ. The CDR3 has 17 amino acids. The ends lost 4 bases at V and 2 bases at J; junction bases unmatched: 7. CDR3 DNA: TGCGCCAGCAGCCCTGGACAGGGGCGAACTGGGGCCAACGTCCTGACTTTC. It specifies CASSPGQGRTGANVLTF.

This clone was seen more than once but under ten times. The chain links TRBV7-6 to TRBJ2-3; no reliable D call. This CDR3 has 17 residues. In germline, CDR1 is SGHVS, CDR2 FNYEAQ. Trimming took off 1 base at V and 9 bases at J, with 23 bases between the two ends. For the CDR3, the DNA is TGTGCCAGCAGCTTAGGACCAGAGGTGGGATTTAGGAGCACGCAGTATTTT. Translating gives CASSLGPEVGFRSTQYF.